Detailed here is one T cell receptor (beta chain). Its cognate antigen is unknown. These data come from a study of blood T cells in healthy people across ages. Together with a sample-barcoded 5' primer, a J-beta primer mix was included in a second PCR lasting roughly 6 to 12 cycles. Every cDNA molecule carried a tag from a template-switch adaptor bearing 12 random nucleotides. TCRdb ran MiXCR on the 5' RACE reads and lists one entry per CDR3 protein. This table has 1.5 million to 2 million distinct CDR3 sequences, about 31% appearing once. The CDR3 covers 14 residues. The germline V gene encodes CDR1 SEHNR and CDR2 FQNEAQ (reference sequence). Trimming took 7 bases from V and 4 from J, leaving 16 bases between them. Whole-study results and caveats: Diversity was estimated from one million T cells, and these estimates were considered underestimates.

Sequencing was carried out using blood. The receptor's source is a woman aged 30 to 39 in good health. The chain couples TRBV7-9 to TRBJ2-5; D might be TRBD2 (6 bases). The CDR3 DNA reads TGTGCCAGCACCAACAGTCTCGGGAGAGAGACCCAGTACTTC. It specifies CASTNSLGRETQYF.